These 18 T cell receptor beta chains came from one sample sequenced in a study of T cell repertoires in cytomegalovirus infection. TCRdb re-called the reads through MiXCR, storing one row per CDR3 protein. The sample has about 490,000 distinct CDR3 sequences, approximately 15% seen once. Specimen: CD8+ T cells from PBMCs. The receptors here all came from a human donor in good health (CMV status not recorded). Some clones in this sample may be carry-over from other donors' samples.

For this clonotype: The junction differs from germline at one of its ends, possibly a read error. The CDR3 DNA reads as TGTGCTAGCAGCTTCGGACAGGGCTACGAGCTGTACTTC. Amino acids: CASSFGQGYELYF. The chain recombines TRBV7-7 with TRBJ2-7; TRBD1 aligns across 8 bases. Germline CDR1 SSHAT, CDR2 FNYEAQ (reference sequence). The CDR3 totals 13 residues.

The chain recombines TRBV3-1 with TRBJ1-1; TRBD1 matches 7 bases. The ends lost 4 bases at V and 1 base at J; junction bases unmatched: 12. The CDR3 runs 17 residues. Germline loops: CDR1 LGHDT, CDR2 YNNKEL (reference sequence). CDR3 protein: CASSPSRGDSRNTEAFF. DNA for the CDR3: TGTGCCAGCAGCCCAAGCCGGGGGGACAGTAGGAACACTGAAGCTTTCTTT.

This clonotype was counted ten times or more. The chain combines TRBV6-1 with TRBJ2-1, with TRBD2 as a possible D gene (5 bases). Germline V gene data show CDR1 as MNHNS and CDR2 as SASEGT. Deletions cut 2 bases from V and 4 bases from J, with 24 bases between. The CDR3 has 19 amino acids. The CDR3 region is CASSENLHGRGSRYNEQFF. CDR3 coding DNA: TGTGCCAGCAGTGAAAACCTCCATGGACGTGGGAGCCGGTACAATGAGCAGTTCTTC.

This clonotype was counted at least ten times. The rearrangement links TRBV11-2 to TRBJ2-3, with D unresolved. Germline V lookup: CDR1 SGHAT, CDR2 FQNNGV. The CDR3 is 14 residues long. V lost 8 bases and J lost 1, with 13 bases in between. In DNA form, the CDR3 reads TGTGCCAGCCAGGCCTCGTCGGGCACAGATACGCAGTATTTT. This gives the protein CASQASSGTDTQYF.

In this sample, this clonotype turned up many times. This chain connects TRBV7-2 to TRBJ2-7; the D is unclear. Between the trimmed V and J ends, which lost 3 bases and 0 bases, there was a span of 15 bases. Per the germline V gene, CDR1 is SGHTA and CDR2 is FQGNSA. The CDR3 has 16 residues. This chain's CDR3 is CASSFSALDSSYEQYF. The CDR3 DNA is TGTGCCAGCAGCTTTTCGGCTTTGGATAGCTCCTACGAGCAGTACTTC.

Note on this clonotype: This is likely a read error, given that the CDR3 carries no conserved phenylalanine or tryptophan at its end. The chain has TRBV28 and TRBJ1-1; the match to TRBD1 covers 9 bases. This CDR3 is 14 amino acids long. V trimming: 3 bases; J trimming: 1 base; junction bases outside the gene matches: 0. The germline V gene encodes CDR1 MDHEN and CDR2 SYDVKM. In DNA form, the CDR3 reads TGTGCCAGCAGTTTGGACAGGGGGAACACTGAAGCTTTCCTT. As protein: CASSLDRGNTEAFL.

This clonotype showed up just once. The chain uses TRBV7-6 and TRBJ1-1, with D unresolved. Looked up from germline, CDR1 is SGHVS and CDR2 is FNYEAQ. Trimming pared 6 bases from V and 0 bases from J, leaving 17 bases between. This CDR3 comprises 16 residues. DNA of the CDR3: TGTGCCAGCAGGATCTCGGGGAACCCGATGAACACTGAAGCTTTCTTT. Its protein is CASRISGNPMNTEAFF. The whole variable domain, filled in from reference TRBV7-6 and TRBJ1-1, reads GAGVSQSPRYKVTKRGQDVALRCDPISGHVSLYWYRQALGQGPEFLTYFNYEAQQDKSGLPNDRFSAERPEGSISTLTIQRTEQRDSAMYRCASRISGNPMNTEAFFGQGTRLTVV.

The chain joins TRBV7-9 to TRBJ1-2, with a weak D call TRBD1 (6 bases). The CDR3 runs to 15 residues. Per germline, CDR1 SEHNR and CDR2 FQNEAQ (reference sequence). Trimming left V 3 bases short and J 6 bases short, with 17 bases between. The CDR3 is CASSFAGRPGDGYTF. CDR3 DNA sequence: TGTGCCAGCAGCTTCGCGGGGAGGCCAGGGGATGGCTACACCTTC.

The chain joins TRBV9 to TRBJ2-5; no reliable D call. CDR3 size: 17 residues. Trimming removed 4 bases at V and 4 bases at J, with 23 bases between. The germline CDR1 and CDR2 sequences are SGDLS and YYNGEE. The CDR3 sequence is CASSPGDGSKVRETQYF. The CDR3 DNA reads as TGTGCCAGCAGCCCAGGCGACGGTAGTAAAGTGCGAGAGACCCAGTACTTC.

V usage is TRBV27 and J usage is TRBJ2-3; 7 nucleotides match TRBD2. Per the germline V gene, CDR1 is MNHEY and CDR2 is SMNVEV (reference sequence). The CDR3 runs 16 residues. The junction had 6 bases not matched to a gene; V was cut back by 1 base and J by 2 bases. DNA for the CDR3: TGTGCCAGCAGTTTATGGGCTAGCGGTTACACAGATACGCAGTATTTT. The encoded protein is CASSLWASGYTDTQYF.

In this sample, this clonotype turned up many times. The genes are TRBV5-4 and TRBJ1-1; 7 bases fit TRBD1. The V and J ends lost 4 bases and 0 bases, in that order; junction bases with no gene match: 9. The CDR3 runs to 16 residues. In germline, CDR1 is SGHNT, CDR2 YYREEE (reference sequence). CDR3 DNA: TGTGCCAGCAGCACGGACCGGACAGGTATGAACACTGAAGCTTTCTTT. Translating gives CASSTDRTGMNTEAFF.

This clonotype was recorded at least ten times. The chain employs TRBV2 and TRBJ2-2; D unresolved. The germline V and J ends were trimmed by 10 bases and 6 bases, with 12 bases remaining between them. Germline V gives CDR1 SNHLY, CDR2 FYNNEI. This CDR3 comprises 12 residues. The CDR3 DNA reads TGTGCCACCGGAGACCCTTCCGGGGAGCTGTTTTTT. This sequence encodes CATGDPSGELFF.

A few counts support this clonotype. The J gene is TRBJ1-3, the V gene TRBV10-3, with 8 bases that match TRBD1. Unmatched junction bases numbered 6, after V lost 6 bases and J lost 2 bases. There are 15 residues in the CDR3. Germline CDR1 reads ENHRY; CDR2 reads SYGVKD. The CDR3 nucleotides read TGTGCCATCAGGGACAGGGAGTCCCCTGGAAACACCATATATTTT. Residues: CAIRDRESPGNTIYF.

The V and J genes are TRBV2 and TRBJ1-1; D gene ambiguous. The germline V gene has CDR1 SNHLY and CDR2 FYNNEI. The CDR3 is 12 amino acids. Trimming left V 9 bases short and J 0 bases short, with 8 bases between. The CDR3 sequence is CARDGMNTEAFF. The CDR3 DNA reads TGTGCCAGGGACGGTATGAACACTGAAGCTTTCTTT.

This clonotype was found many times. The chain links TRBV7-9 to TRBJ1-5; the D is unclear. The CDR3 has 14 amino acids. The V gene lost 1 base and the J gene lost 5 bases, with 9 bases spanning the gap. The germline V gene encodes CDR1 SEHNR and CDR2 FQNEAQ (reference sequence). The chain's CDR3 is CASSLVGRHQPQHF. CDR3 DNA: TGTGCCAGCAGCTTAGTAGGGAGACATCAGCCCCAGCATTTT. The full variable domain, completed using reference TRBV7-9 and TRBJ1-5, is DTGVSQNPRHKITKRGQNVTFRCDPISEHNRLYWYRQTLGQGPEFLTYFQNEAQLEKSRLLSDRFSAERPKGSFSTLEIQRTEQGDSAMYLCASSLVGRHQPQHFGDGTRLSIL.

The rearrangement joins TRBV9 to TRBJ1-2, with 9 nucleotides matching TRBD1. The V gene end was trimmed by 3 bases and the J gene end by 6 bases; junction bases not matched to a gene: 9. The CDR3 totals 15 residues. CDR1 is SGDLS and CDR2 is YYNGEE in the germline V gene. In DNA form, the CDR3 reads TGTGCCAGCAGCGCAGAACAGGGGGCGCGCCATGGCTACACCTTC. Protein sequence: CASSAEQGARHGYTF.

This clonotype was seen many times. V usage is TRBV6-5 and J usage is TRBJ2-3, with D perhaps matching TRBD1 or TRBD2 (5 bases each). Trimming stripped 0 bases from V and 2 bases from J, with 9 bases between. This CDR3 spans 15 amino acids. The germline V gene encodes CDR1 MNHEY and CDR2 SVGAGI. The CDR3 sequence is CASSYSRDPTDTQYF. CDR3 nucleotide sequence: TGTGCCAGCAGTTACTCCCGGGACCCCACAGATACGCAGTATTTT.

The V gene is TRBV14, the J gene TRBJ1-2; D is perhaps TRBD1 (6 bases). V was clipped by 0 bases and J by 6 bases, with 11 bases between them. Germline V gene sequence: CDR1 SGHDN, CDR2 FVKESK. CDR3 length equals 14 residues. CDR3 region: CASSQDWGGNGYTF. The DNA for the CDR3 is TGTGCCAGCAGCCAAGATTGGGGGGGCAATGGCTACACCTTC.